These T cell receptor beta chains were read from a single sample in a study of Ad26.COV2.S vaccination and SARS-CoV-2 variants. The table came from immunoSEQ multiplex PCR; TCRdb's copy has only in-frame clones and leaves some out. In the table there are some 270,000 clones, 70% to 90% of which are singletons. The specimen was peripheral blood, collected in a trial of Ad26.COV2.S vaccine versus placebo. These receptors were obtained from a person aged 18-65 years who received the Ad26.COV2.S COVID-19 vaccine or a placebo. Each CDR3 is given with its conserved first and last residue. D genes are given only for firm matches. Size values are once, few and many counts, or a class for expanded clones, and some rows have none.

d_call,clone_size,v_call,j_call,cdr3_nt,cdr3_aa
-,-,TRBV4-3,TRBJ1-1,TGCGCCAGCAGCCGAGGCGACCATCGGGGCACTGAAGCTTTCTTT,CASSRGDHRGTEAFF
-,-,TRBV2,TRBJ1-2,TGTGCCAGCAACGGGGCTAACTATGGCTACACCTTC,CASNGANYGYTF
-,-,TRBV7-7,TRBJ1-6,TGTGCCAGCAGCCGAAGGGGCCGGGGGTCCTATAATTCACCCCTCCACTTT,CASSRRGRGSYNSPLHF
TRBD2,-,TRBV24-1,TRBJ2-1,TGTGCCACCAGTGATCCTGGACTAGCGGGAGGACTTAGGGATGAGCAGTTCTTC,CATSDPGLAGGLRDEQFF
-,-,TRBV27,TRBJ1-1,TGTGCCAGCATGAGGGGGGAATTGGGTACTGAAGCTTTCTTT,CASMRGELGTEAFF
TRBD1,-,TRBV29-1,TRBJ2-7,TGCAGCGTTGGACAGGGAGATACCGAGCAGTACTTC,CSVGQGDTEQYF
-,-,TRBV30,TRBJ1-1,TGTGCCTGGGCTGGGAACACTGAAGCTTTCTTT,CAWAGNTEAFF
-,-,TRBV19,TRBJ1-5,TGTGCCAGTAGTAACCGGACAGAAAGAAGCAATCAGCCCCAGCATTTT,CASSNRTERSNQPQHF
-,-,TRBV6-2/TRBV6-3,TRBJ2-4,TGTGCCAGCAGCACCCTCGGGGGAGCCAAAAACATTCAGTACTTC,CASSTLGGAKNIQYF
-,-,TRBV9,TRBJ2-3,TGTGCCAGCAGCGCCGGGACCCTTCTTAGGGATACGCAGTATTTT,CASSAGTLLRDTQYF
-,-,TRBV3-1/TRBV3-2,TRBJ1-4,TGTGCCAGCAGCCCTCTCGGGGCGCGAGAAAAACTGTTTTTT,CASSPLGAREKLFF
TRBD2,-,TRBV10-3,TRBJ2-1,TGTGCCATCAGTGAGTCAGAAGCGGGGGGGCATGAGCAGTTCTTC,CAISESEAGGHEQFF
-,few,TRBV2,TRBJ1-6,TGTGCCAGCGAGTGGTCCCGCGAGGTTGATTCACCCCTCCACTTT,CASEWSREVDSPLHF
-,-,TRBV7-2,TRBJ2-3,TGTGCCAGCAGCTTAGCGCACGGAGGCCCCGGAACGCAGTATTTT,CASSLAHGGPGTQYF
-,once,TRBV24-1,TRBJ1-5,TGTGCCACCACCGGAGGGCAGGGGATAGGTCAGCCCCAGCATTTT,CATTGGQGIGQPQHF
-,-,TRBV30,TRBJ1-2,TGTGCCTGGAGCCGGGGATATGGCTACACCTTC,CAWSRGYGYTF
-,-,TRBV2,TRBJ2-7,TGTGCCAGCAGTGACAGGAGAACCTACGAGCAGTACTTC,CASSDRRTYEQYF
-,-,TRBV6-4,TRBJ2-1,TGTGCCAGCAGTGACAGTGGCGCTGAGCAGTTCTTC,CASSDSGAEQFF
-,-,TRBV12-2,TRBJ1-4,TGTGCAAGTCGCTTAGCTCAGGGCACTAATGAAAAACTGTTTTTT,CASRLAQGTNEKLFF
-,-,TRBV12-3/TRBV12-4,TRBJ2-1,TGTGCCAGCAGTCGGGACCCACAGTCTCCGTTCTTC,CASSRDPQSPFF
-,-,TRBV5-1,TRBJ1-1,TGCGCCAGCCGTTCGTGGCGGTCGAACACTGAAGCTTTCTTT,CASRSWRSNTEAFF
-,-,TRBV5-1,TRBJ2-7,TGCGCCAGCAGCCGCTCCATAGTCCGGGACCTCTCCTACGAGCAGTACTTC,CASSRSIVRDLSYEQYF
TRBD1,once,TRBV27,TRBJ2-5,TGTGCCAGCAGTAGGGGGCGGCAGAGGGAGACCCAGTACTTC,CASSRGRQRETQYF
-,-,TRBV11-1,TRBJ1-1,TGTGCCAGCAACGGGCGGGGGGAAAGGACTGAAGCTTTCTTT,CASNGRGERTEAFF
-,-,TRBV24-1,TRBJ2-3,TGTGCCACCAGCCCTGGGGGGGCTAGCACAGATACGCAGTATTTT,CATSPGGASTDTQYF
TRBD1,-,TRBV24-1,TRBJ2-1,TGTGCCACCAGTGATTACGGGACAGCAGGCGATGAGCAGTTCTTC,CATSDYGTAGDEQFF
TRBD2,few,TRBV7-3,TRBJ2-1,TGTGCCAGCAGCCCACTAGCGGGGGGCCAGGATGAGCAGTTCTTC,CASSPLAGGQDEQFF
TRBD1,-,TRBV28,TRBJ1-5,TGTGCCAGCACCCGACAGGGGGCTAGCACCAATCAGCCCCAGCATTTT,CASTRQGASTNQPQHF
-,-,TRBV3-1/TRBV3-2,TRBJ1-2,TGTGCCAGCAGCCAAGTCTATTATTCCGGGAGCGATGGCTACACCTTC,CASSQVYYSGSDGYTF
-,-,TRBV29-1,TRBJ1-1,TGCAGCCCCAGGCGGCACACTGAAGCTTTCTTT,CSPRRHTEAFF
-,-,TRBV7-9,TRBJ2-3,TGTGCCAGCAGCTTAAGCGGTAGCACAGATACGCAGTATTTT,CASSLSGSTDTQYF
TRBD2,-,TRBV7-3,TRBJ2-1,TGTGCCAGCAGCCTTCCCGGGACTAGCGGAGTTCCAAACAATGAGCAGTTCTTC,CASSLPGTSGVPNNEQFF
TRBD1,-,TRBV6-1,TRBJ1-1,TGTGCCAGCAGTGAACCGACAGGGGGCTACACTGAAGCTTTCTTT,CASSEPTGGYTEAFF
TRBD1,-,TRBV19,TRBJ2-7,TGTGCCAGTAGTATACGGACAGGGTCCTCCTACGAGCAGTACTTC,CASSIRTGSSYEQYF
-,few,TRBV7-2,TRBJ1-5,TGTGCCAGCAGCTTACACAGTAGATATAGCAATCAGCCCCAGCATTTT,CASSLHSRYSNQPQHF
-,once,TRBV6-6,TRBJ1-5,TGTGCCAGCAGTTACGGAAGAGTCAATCAGCCCCAGCATTTT,CASSYGRVNQPQHF
-,-,TRBV5-1,TRBJ1-6,TGCGCCAGCAGCCGGGGGGGCTCCTATAATTCACCCCTCCACTTT,CASSRGGSYNSPLHF
TRBD2,-,TRBV29-1,TRBJ2-7,TGCAGCGTTGGTTCGGGACTAGCGGCGGGAAGCGAGCAGTACTTC,CSVGSGLAAGSEQYF
-,-,TRBV4-2,TRBJ2-7,TGTGCCAGCAGCCAAGATAAAGGTTTGAGCTCCTACGAGCAGTACTTC,CASSQDKGLSSYEQYF
TRBD2,-,TRBV27,TRBJ2-1,TGTGCCAGCAGTTTATCTCTAGCGGGGGTATACAATGAGCAGTTCTTC,CASSLSLAGVYNEQFF
-,-,TRBV19,TRBJ2-1,TGTGCCAGTAGCGGGAGCTCCTACAATGAGCAGTTCTTC,CASSGSSYNEQFF
-,-,TRBV19,TRBJ2-1,TGTGCCAGTAGTATATTTGACAGGGAGCAGTTCTTC,CASSIFDREQFF
TRBD2,-,TRBV27,TRBJ2-2,TGTGCCAGCCTTCGCTCTAGCGGGGGCCTCACCGGGGAGCTGTTTTTT,CASLRSSGGLTGELFF
-,-,TRBV7-2,TRBJ2-5,TGTGCCAGCAGCCACGATCGGACGTACCAAGAGACCCAGTACTTC,CASSHDRTYQETQYF
-,-,TRBV20-1,TRBJ2-3,TGCAGTGCCGAGGCAGATACGCAGTATTTT,CSAEADTQYF
-,-,TRBV29-1,TRBJ1-2,TGCAGCGTTGAAGTCTGGCGGGAAGGGGGCTATGGCTACACCTTC,CSVEVWREGGYGYTF
TRBD1,-,TRBV14,TRBJ1-2,TGTGCCAGCAGCCATCCGGGACAGGGTTATGGCTACACCTTC,CASSHPGQGYGYTF
TRBD1,-,TRBV6-2/TRBV6-3,TRBJ1-5,TGTGCCAGCAGTCCGACAGGGGGCTTCAATCAGCCCCAGCATTTT,CASSPTGGFNQPQHF
TRBD1,-,TRBV19,TRBJ2-3,TGTGCCAGTAGTATAGCGACAGGGAGCACAGATACGCAGTATTTT,CASSIATGSTDTQYF
-,-,TRBV6-5,TRBJ2-2,TGTGCCAGCTCAAGTGGGACGAAAGGGACCGGGGAGCTGTTTTTT,CASSSGTKGTGELFF
TRBD1,once,TRBV5-3,TRBJ1-5,TGTGCCAGAAGCTTCCGGACAGGGGGCCGACCTTATAGCAATCAGCCCCAGCATTTT,CARSFRTGGRPYSNQPQHF
TRBD2,few,TRBV11-2,TRBJ2-1,TGTGCCAGCAGCAGGACTAGCAATGAGCAGTTCTTC,CASSRTSNEQFF
-,-,TRBV9,TRBJ2-1,TGTGCCAGCAGCCGTCACCGGGACTCACCTCGGGCGGACGAGCAGTTCTTC,CASSRHRDSPRADEQFF
TRBD2,-,TRBV5-1,TRBJ2-1,TGCGCCAGCAGGTGGACTAGCGGATCTCCAACAAACAATGAGCAGTTCTTC,CASRWTSGSPTNNEQFF
-,-,TRBV7-9,TRBJ2-3,TGTGCCAGCAGCTCCAGCACCACAGATACGCAGTATTTT,CASSSSTTDTQYF